This T cell receptor beta chain was sequenced for a study of control samples from healthy donors and cancer patients. V shed 0 bases, J shed 4 bases, and the junction held 0 bases outside the gene matches. The CDR3 runs 15 residues. Looked up from germline, CDR1 is LNHNV and CDR2 is YYDKDF (reference sequence). Repertoires were generated with immunoSEQ multiplex PCR, while TCRdb's copy carries only in-frame clones and drops some. The repertoire consists of a few hundred thousand clones, with approximately 92% occurring once and the leading ten covering 5.5% to 7.5%. This clone was counted at least ten times. Other DNA sequences of this sample code for an identical CDR3.

The sequencing sample was made of PBMCs. This chain uses TRBV15 with TRBJ2-1; 10 bases fit TRBD2. This clonotype was sampled from a man aged 35 to 55 with head and neck cancer. The CDR3 DNA sequence: TGTGCCACCAGCAGAGATAGCGGGGGGTACAATGAGCAGTTCTTC. Residues: CATSRDSGGYNEQFF.